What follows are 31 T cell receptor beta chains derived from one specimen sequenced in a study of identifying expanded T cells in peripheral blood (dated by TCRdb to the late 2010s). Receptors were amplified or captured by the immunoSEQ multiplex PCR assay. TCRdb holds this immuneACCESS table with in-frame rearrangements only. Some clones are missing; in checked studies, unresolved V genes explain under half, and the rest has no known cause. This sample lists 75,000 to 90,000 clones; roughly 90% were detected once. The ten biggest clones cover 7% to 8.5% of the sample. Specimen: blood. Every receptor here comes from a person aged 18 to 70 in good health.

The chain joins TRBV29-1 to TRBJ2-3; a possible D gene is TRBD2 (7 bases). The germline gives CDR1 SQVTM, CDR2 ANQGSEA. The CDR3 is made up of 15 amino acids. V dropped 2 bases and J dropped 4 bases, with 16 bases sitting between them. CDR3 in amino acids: CSVERGGGSADTQYF. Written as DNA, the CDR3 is TGCAGCGTTGAAAGGGGGGGAGGGAGCGCAGATACGCAGTATTTT.

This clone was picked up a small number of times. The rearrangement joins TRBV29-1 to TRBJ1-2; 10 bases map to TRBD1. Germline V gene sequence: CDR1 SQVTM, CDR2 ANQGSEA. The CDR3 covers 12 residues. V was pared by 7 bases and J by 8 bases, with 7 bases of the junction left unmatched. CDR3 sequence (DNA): TGCAGCGCCTACGGACAGGGGGAGGGCTACACCTTC. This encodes CSAYGQGEGYTF.

CDR3 sequence (DNA): TGTGCCAGCAGCTCCCGCGACTCCTACGAGCAGTACTTC. As protein: CASSSRDSYEQYF. This chain links TRBV7-8 with TRBJ2-7, with D unresolved. Germline CDR1 is SGHVS and CDR2 is FQNEAQ. Trimming removed 4 bases at V and 0 bases at J, with 7 bases between. The CDR3 spans 13 residues.

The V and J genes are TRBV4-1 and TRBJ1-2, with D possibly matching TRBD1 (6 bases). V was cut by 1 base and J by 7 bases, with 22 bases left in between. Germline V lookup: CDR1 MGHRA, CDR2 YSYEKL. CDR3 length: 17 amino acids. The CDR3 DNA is TGCGCCAGCAGCCAAGCCGGACAGATGATGGGTATTGGTGGCTACACCTTC. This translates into CASSQAGQMMGIGGYTF.

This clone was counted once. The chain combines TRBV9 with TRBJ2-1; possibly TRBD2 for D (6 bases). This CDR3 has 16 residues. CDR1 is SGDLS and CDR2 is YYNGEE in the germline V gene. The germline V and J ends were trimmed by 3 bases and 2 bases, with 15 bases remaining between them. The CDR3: CASSAEGGGAYNEQFF. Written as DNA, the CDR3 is TGTGCCAGCAGCGCGGAGGGAGGAGGGGCCTACAATGAGCAGTTCTTC.

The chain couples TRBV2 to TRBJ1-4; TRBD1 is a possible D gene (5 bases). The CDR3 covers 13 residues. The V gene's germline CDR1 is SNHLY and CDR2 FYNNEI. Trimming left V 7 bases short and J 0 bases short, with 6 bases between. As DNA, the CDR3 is TGTGCCAGCAAGGGGACAACTAATGAAAAACTGTTTTTT. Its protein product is CASKGTTNEKLFF.

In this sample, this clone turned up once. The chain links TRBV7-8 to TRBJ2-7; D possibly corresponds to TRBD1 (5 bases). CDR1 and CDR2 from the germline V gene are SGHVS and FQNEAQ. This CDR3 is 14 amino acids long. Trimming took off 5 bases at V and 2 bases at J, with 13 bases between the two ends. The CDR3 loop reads CASSPRSRAYEQYF. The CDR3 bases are TGTGCCAGCAGCCCTCGAAGCAGGGCCTACGAGCAGTACTTC. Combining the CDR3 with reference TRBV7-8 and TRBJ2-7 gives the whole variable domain GAGVSQSPRYKVAKRGQDVALRCDPISGHVSLFWYQQALGQGPEFLTYFQNEAQLDKSGLPSDRFFAERPEGSVSTLKIQRTQQEDSAVYLCASSPRSRAYEQYFGPGTRLTVT.

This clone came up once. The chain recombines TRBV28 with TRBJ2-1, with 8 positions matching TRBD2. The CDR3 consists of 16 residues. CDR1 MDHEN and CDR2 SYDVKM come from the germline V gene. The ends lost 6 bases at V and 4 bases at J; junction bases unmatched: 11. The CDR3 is CASSPTGTSPYNEQFF. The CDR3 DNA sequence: TGTGCCAGCAGCCCCACCGGGACTAGTCCTTACAATGAGCAGTTCTTC.

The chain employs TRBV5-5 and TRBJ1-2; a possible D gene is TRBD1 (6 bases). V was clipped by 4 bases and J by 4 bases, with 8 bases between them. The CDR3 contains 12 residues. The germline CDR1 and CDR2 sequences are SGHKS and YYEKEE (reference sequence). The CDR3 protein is CASSPQGYGYTF. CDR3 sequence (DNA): TGTGCCAGCAGCCCACAGGGCTATGGCTACACCTTC.

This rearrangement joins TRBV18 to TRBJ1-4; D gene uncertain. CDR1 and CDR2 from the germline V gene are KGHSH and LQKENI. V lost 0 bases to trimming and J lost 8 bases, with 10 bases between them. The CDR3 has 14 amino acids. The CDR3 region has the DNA TGTGCCAGCTCACCACCGGCCGTTGGAGAAAAACTGTTTTTT. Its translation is CASSPPAVGEKLFF.

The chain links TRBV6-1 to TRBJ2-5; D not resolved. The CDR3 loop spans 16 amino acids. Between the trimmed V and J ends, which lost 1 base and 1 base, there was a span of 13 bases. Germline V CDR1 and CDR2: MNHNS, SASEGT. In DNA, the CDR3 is TGTGCCAGCAGTGAAGGATGGGTTCCCTCCCAAGAGACCCAGTACTTC. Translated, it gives CASSEGWVPSQETQYF.

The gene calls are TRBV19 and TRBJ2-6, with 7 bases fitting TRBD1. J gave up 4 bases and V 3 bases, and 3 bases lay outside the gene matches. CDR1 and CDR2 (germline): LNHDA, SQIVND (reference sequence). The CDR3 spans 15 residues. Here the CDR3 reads CASSMTGQGANVLTF. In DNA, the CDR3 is TGTGCCAGTAGTATGACAGGGCAAGGGGCCAACGTCCTGACTTTC.

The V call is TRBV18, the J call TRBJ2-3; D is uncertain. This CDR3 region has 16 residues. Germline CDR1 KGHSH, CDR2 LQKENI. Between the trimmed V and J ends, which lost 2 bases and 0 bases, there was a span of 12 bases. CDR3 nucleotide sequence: TGTGCCAGCTCACCATTCTCCATCTCTAGCACAGATACGCAGTATTTT. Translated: CASSPFSISSTDTQYF.

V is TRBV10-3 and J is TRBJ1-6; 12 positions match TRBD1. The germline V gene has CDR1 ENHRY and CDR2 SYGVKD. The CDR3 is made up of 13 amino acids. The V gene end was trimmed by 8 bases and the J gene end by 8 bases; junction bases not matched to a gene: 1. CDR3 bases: TGTGCCATCGGGACAGGGGGCGATTCACCCCTCCACTTT. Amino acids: CAIGTGGDSPLHF.

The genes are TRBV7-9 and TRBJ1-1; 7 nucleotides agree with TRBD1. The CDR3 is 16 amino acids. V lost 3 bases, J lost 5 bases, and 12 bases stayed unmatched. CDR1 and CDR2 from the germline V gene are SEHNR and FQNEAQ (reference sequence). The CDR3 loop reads CASSFPGDRDSTEAFF. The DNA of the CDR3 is TGTGCCAGCAGCTTCCCCGGAGACAGGGACAGTACTGAAGCTTTCTTT.

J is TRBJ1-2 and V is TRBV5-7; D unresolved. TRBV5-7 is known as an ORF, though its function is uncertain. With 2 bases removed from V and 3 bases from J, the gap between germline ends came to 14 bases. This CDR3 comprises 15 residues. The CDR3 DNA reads TGTGCCAGCAGCTTTGCTGAGGGAAAGGACTATGGCTACACCTTC. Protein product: CASSFAEGKDYGYTF.

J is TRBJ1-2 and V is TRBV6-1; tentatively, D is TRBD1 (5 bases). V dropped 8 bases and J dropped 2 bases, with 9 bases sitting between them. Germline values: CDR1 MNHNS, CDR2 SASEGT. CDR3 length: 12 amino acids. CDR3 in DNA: TGTGCCAGCCGGGACTCAAACTATGGCTACACCTTC. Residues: CASRDSNYGYTF.

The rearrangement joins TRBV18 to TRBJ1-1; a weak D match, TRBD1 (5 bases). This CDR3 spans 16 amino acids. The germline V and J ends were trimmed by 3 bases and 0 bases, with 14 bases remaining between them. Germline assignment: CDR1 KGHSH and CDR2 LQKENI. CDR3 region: CASSPPRTTVNTEAFF. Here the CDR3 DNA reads TGTGCCAGCTCACCCCCCCGGACAACGGTGAACACTGAAGCTTTCTTT.

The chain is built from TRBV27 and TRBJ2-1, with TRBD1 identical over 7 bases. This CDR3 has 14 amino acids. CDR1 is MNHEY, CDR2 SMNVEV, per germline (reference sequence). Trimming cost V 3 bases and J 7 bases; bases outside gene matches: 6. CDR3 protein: CASSFGDRVNEQFF. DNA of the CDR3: TGTGCCAGCAGTTTTGGCGACAGGGTGAATGAGCAGTTCTTC.

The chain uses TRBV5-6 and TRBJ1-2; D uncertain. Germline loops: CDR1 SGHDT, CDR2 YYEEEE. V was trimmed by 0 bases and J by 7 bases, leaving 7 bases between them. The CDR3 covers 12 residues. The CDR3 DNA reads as TGTGCCAGCAGCTTGGGCAGATCTGGCTACACCTTC. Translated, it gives CASSLGRSGYTF.

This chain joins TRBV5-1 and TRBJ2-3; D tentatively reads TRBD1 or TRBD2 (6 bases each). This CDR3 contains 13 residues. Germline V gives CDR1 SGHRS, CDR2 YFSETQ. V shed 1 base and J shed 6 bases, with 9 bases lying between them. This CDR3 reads CASSLRRGDTQYF. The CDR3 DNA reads TGCGCCAGCAGCTTGAGGAGGGGGGATACGCAGTATTTT.

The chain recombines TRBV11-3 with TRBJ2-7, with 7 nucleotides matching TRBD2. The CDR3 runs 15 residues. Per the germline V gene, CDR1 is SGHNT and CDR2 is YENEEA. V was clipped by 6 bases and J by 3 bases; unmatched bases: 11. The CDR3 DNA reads TGTGCCAGCAGTCGAGGACTAGGGGAAGTCTACGAGCAGTACTTC. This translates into CASSRGLGEVYEQYF.

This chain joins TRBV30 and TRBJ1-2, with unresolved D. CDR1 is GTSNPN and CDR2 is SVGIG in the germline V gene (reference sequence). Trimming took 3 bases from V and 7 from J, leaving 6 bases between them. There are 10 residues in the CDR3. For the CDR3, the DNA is TGTGCCTGGAGGCCTAGTGGCTACACCTTC. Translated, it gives CAWRPSGYTF.

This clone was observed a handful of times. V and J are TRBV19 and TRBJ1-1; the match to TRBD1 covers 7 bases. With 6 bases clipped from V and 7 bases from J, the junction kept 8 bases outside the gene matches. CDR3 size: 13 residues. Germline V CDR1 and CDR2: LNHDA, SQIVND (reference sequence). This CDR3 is CASREQGMGEAFF. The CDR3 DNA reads TGTGCCAGTAGAGAACAGGGGATGGGTGAAGCTTTCTTT.

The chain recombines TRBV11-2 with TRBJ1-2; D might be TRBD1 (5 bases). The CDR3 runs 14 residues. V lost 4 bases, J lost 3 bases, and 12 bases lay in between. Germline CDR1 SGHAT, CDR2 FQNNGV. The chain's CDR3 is CASSSPGEDYGYTF. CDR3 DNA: TGTGCCAGCAGCTCCCCGGGGGAGGACTATGGCTACACCTTC. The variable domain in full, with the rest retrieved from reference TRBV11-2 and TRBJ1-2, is EAGVAQSPRYKIIEKRQSVAFWCNPISGHATLYWYQQILGQGPKLLIQFQNNGVVDDSQLPKDRFSAERLKGVDSTLKIQPAKLEDSAVYLCASSSPGEDYGYTFGSGTRLTVV.

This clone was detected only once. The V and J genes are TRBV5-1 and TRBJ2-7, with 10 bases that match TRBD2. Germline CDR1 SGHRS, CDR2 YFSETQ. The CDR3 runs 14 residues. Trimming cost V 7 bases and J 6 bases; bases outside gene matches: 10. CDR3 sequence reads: CASGNVAGGFEQYF. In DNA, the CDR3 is TGCGCCAGCGGAAACGTAGCGGGAGGTTTCGAGCAGTACTTC.

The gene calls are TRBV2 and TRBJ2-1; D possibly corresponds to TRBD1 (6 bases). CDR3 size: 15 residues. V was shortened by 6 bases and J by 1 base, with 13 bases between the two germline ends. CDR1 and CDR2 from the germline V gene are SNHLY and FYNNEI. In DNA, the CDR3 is TGTGCCAGCAGGGGGGCCTCCCAGTCCTACAATGAGCAGTTCTTC. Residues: CASRGASQSYNEQFF. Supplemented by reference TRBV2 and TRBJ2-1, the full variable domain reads EPEVTQTPSHQVTQMGQEVILRCVPISNHLYFYWYRQILGQKVEFLVSFYNNEISEKSEIFDDQFSVERPDGSNFTLKIRSTKLEDSAMYFCASRGASQSYNEQFFGPGTRLTVL.

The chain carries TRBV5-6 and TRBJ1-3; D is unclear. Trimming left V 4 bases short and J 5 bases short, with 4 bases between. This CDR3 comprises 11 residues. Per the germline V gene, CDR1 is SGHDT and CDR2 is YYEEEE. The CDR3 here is CASSRRNTIYF. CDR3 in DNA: TGTGCCAGCAGCCGACGAAACACCATATATTTT.

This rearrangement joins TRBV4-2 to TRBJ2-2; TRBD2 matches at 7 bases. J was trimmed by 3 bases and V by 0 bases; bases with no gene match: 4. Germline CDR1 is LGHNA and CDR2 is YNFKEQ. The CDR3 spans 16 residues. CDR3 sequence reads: CASSQEGSGDTGELFF. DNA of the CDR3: TGTGCCAGCAGCCAAGAAGGAAGCGGGGACACCGGGGAGCTGTTTTTT.

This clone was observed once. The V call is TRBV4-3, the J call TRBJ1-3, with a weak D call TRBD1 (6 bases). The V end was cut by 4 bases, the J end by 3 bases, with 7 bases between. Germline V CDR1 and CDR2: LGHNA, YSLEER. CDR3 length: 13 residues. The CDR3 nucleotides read TGCGCCAGCAGCCGGACAGATGGAAACACCATATATTTT. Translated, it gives CASSRTDGNTIYF.

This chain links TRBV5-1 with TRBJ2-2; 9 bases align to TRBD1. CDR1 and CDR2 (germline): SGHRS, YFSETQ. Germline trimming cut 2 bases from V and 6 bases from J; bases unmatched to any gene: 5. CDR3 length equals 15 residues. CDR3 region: CASSLTDRGPGELFF. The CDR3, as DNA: TGCGCCAGCAGCTTAACGGACAGGGGACCCGGGGAGCTGTTTTTT.